The rows below give T cell receptor beta chains drawn from one sample of a study of shared clonotypes between healthy human individuals. Libraries were prepared by immunoSEQ multiplex PCR; TCRdb keeps only in-frame clonotypes and omits some of them. In the table there are about 1 million clones, roughly 75% of which are singletons. The sequencing sample was made of memory CD4+ T cells sorted from blood. The receptors stem from a man aged 18 to 30 in good health. The CDR3 runs from the conserved cysteine through the conserved F or W. A D gene is named only where the DNA matches it firmly. Clone sizes are given selectively: once, few, many, or a class where the clone is expanded.

J gene: TRBJ2-2; V gene: TRBV7-9; D gene: TRBD1; clone size: -; CDR3 DNA: TGTGCCAGCAGCCCGGGACAGGGAGACACCGGGGAGCTGTTTTTT; CDR3 protein: CASSPGQGDTGELFF
J gene: TRBJ1-4; V gene: TRBV6-6; D gene: -; clone size: -; CDR3 DNA: TGTGCCAGCAGTACAGGGCCACCTGAAAAACTGTTTTTT; CDR3 protein: CASSTGPPEKLFF
J gene: TRBJ1-2; V gene: TRBV4-1; D gene: -; clone size: -; CDR3 DNA: TGCGCCAGCAGCCAAACTGCCGTCGGGACAAGAGGGTATGGCTACACCTTC; CDR3 protein: CASSQTAVGTRGYGYTF
J gene: TRBJ2-2; V gene: TRBV19; D gene: TRBD2; clone size: -; CDR3 DNA: TGTGCCAGTAGTATAGTATTCCTAGCGGCTGTTAACACCGGGGAGCTGTTTTTT; CDR3 protein: CASSIVFLAAVNTGELFF
J gene: TRBJ1-2; V gene: TRBV10-3; D gene: -; clone size: -; CDR3 DNA: TGTGCCATCAGTAAAAAACTCCCGGCTCAGGGTGGTGGCGGCTACACCTTC; CDR3 protein: CAISKKLPAQGGGGYTF
J gene: TRBJ1-2; V gene: TRBV6-5; D gene: -; clone size: -; CDR3 DNA: TGTGCCAGCAGCCCCGGCCTGGGTAACGACTATGGCTACACCTTC; CDR3 protein: CASSPGLGNDYGYTF
J gene: TRBJ1-5; V gene: TRBV19; D gene: -; clone size: -; CDR3 DNA: TGTGCCAGTAGTATTCGACAGCTTAGCAATCAGCCCCAGCATTTT; CDR3 protein: CASSIRQLSNQPQHF
J gene: TRBJ1-4; V gene: TRBV15; D gene: -; clone size: -; CDR3 DNA: TGTGCCACCAGCAGAGATCGAGGAGGTGAAAAACTGTTTTTT; CDR3 protein: CATSRDRGGEKLFF
J gene: TRBJ1-1; V gene: TRBV5-6; D gene: -; clone size: few; CDR3 DNA: TGTGCCAGCAGCTTACCGGGACATTTGAACACTGAAGCTTTCTTT; CDR3 protein: CASSLPGHLNTEAFF
J gene: TRBJ2-5; V gene: TRBV7-3; D gene: TRBD2; clone size: -; CDR3 DNA: TGTGCCAGCAGCTTAGGCGGACTAGCGGGGGGAATAGAGACCCAGTACTTC; CDR3 protein: CASSLGGLAGGIETQYF
J gene: TRBJ2-3; V gene: TRBV6-6; D gene: -; clone size: -; CDR3 DNA: TGTGCCAGCAGTCCCTCGGGGAGAGATACGCAGTATTTT; CDR3 protein: CASSPSGRDTQYF
J gene: TRBJ2-3; V gene: TRBV7-3; D gene: -; clone size: -; CDR3 DNA: TGTGCCAGCAGCTTAACTAGCGCCGTCACAGATACGCAGTATTTT; CDR3 protein: CASSLTSAVTDTQYF
J gene: TRBJ1-2; V gene: TRBV30; D gene: -; clone size: -; CDR3 DNA: TGTGCCTGGAGTGTAGGACCTCTTGGCTACACCTTC; CDR3 protein: CAWSVGPLGYTF
J gene: TRBJ1-4; V gene: TRBV29-1; D gene: -; clone size: -; CDR3 DNA: TGCAGCGCCGGGATAGGGGGGTCCGAAAAACTGTTTTTT; CDR3 protein: CSAGIGGSEKLFF
J gene: TRBJ2-7; V gene: TRBV5-1; D gene: TRBD1; clone size: once; CDR3 DNA: TGCGCCAGCACGGGACAGGGGCACTCCTACGAGCAGTACTTC; CDR3 protein: CASTGQGHSYEQYF
J gene: TRBJ1-1; V gene: TRBV6-1; D gene: -; clone size: -; CDR3 DNA: TGTGCCAGCAGTGCCGAGGGTTGGTTTGAAGCTTTCTTT; CDR3 protein: CASSAEGWFEAFF
J gene: TRBJ1-3; V gene: TRBV5-4; D gene: -; clone size: -; CDR3 DNA: TGTGCCAGCAGCTTGTCATCCGGAAACACCATATATTTT; CDR3 protein: CASSLSSGNTIYF
J gene: TRBJ2-7; V gene: TRBV6-7; D gene: -; clone size: -; CDR3 DNA: TGTGCCAGCAGGAGGGAGAAGGGCTCCTACGAGCAGTACTTC; CDR3 protein: CASRREKGSYEQYF
J gene: TRBJ1-1; V gene: TRBV14; D gene: -; clone size: few; CDR3 DNA: TGTGCCAGCAGCCACCTCGTTGGCACTGAAGCTTTCTTT; CDR3 protein: CASSHLVGTEAFF
J gene: TRBJ1-3; V gene: TRBV9; D gene: -; clone size: -; CDR3 DNA: TGTGCCAGCAGCGTAGGGAAATCTGGAAACACCATATATTTT; CDR3 protein: CASSVGKSGNTIYF
J gene: TRBJ2-7; V gene: TRBV5-1; D gene: -; clone size: few; CDR3 DNA: TGCGCCAGCAGCGGGGGGGCTAGCCGAAACGAGCAGTACTTC; CDR3 protein: CASSGGASRNEQYF
J gene: TRBJ2-3; V gene: TRBV15; D gene: TRBD2; clone size: -; CDR3 DNA: TGTGCCACCAGCGGCGGACTAGCGGGACTCACAGATACGCAGTATTTT; CDR3 protein: CATSGGLAGLTDTQYF
J gene: TRBJ2-7; V gene: TRBV19; D gene: -; clone size: -; CDR3 DNA: TGTGCCAGTAGCAGGGGAGGCTACGAGCAGTACTTC; CDR3 protein: CASSRGGYEQYF
J gene: TRBJ2-2; V gene: TRBV2; D gene: -; clone size: -; CDR3 DNA: TGTGCCAGCAGTATCAGGGCGGGCACCGGGGAGCTGTTTTTT; CDR3 protein: CASSIRAGTGELFF
J gene: TRBJ2-7; V gene: TRBV7-9; D gene: -; clone size: -; CDR3 DNA: TGTGCCAGCAGCTTACAAGGCTACGAGCAGTACTTC; CDR3 protein: CASSLQGYEQYF
J gene: TRBJ2-3; V gene: TRBV6-6; D gene: -; clone size: once; CDR3 DNA: TGTGCCAGCAGTTACTCGCGGGATACGCAGTATTTT; CDR3 protein: CASSYSRDTQYF
J gene: TRBJ2-5; V gene: TRBV5-4; D gene: TRBD2; clone size: -; CDR3 DNA: TGTGCCAGCAGATTGGGGGGGGTTGCAGCGGGAGGGCAAGAGACCCAGTACTTC; CDR3 protein: CASRLGGVAAGGQETQYF
J gene: TRBJ2-6; V gene: TRBV6-1; D gene: -; clone size: once; CDR3 DNA: TGTGCCAGCAGTAAAGCGGCCAACGTCCTGACTTTC; CDR3 protein: CASSKAANVLTF
J gene: TRBJ2-5; V gene: TRBV30; D gene: TRBD1; clone size: -; CDR3 DNA: TGTGCCTGGAGTCATCCCGGGACAGAACTTCTAGAAACCCAGTACTTC; CDR3 protein: CAWSHPGTELLETQYF
J gene: TRBJ1-2; V gene: TRBV7-2; D gene: -; clone size: -; CDR3 DNA: TGTGCCAGCAGGCAGGGGCTGGATGGCTACACCTTC; CDR3 protein: CASRQGLDGYTF
J gene: TRBJ1-1; V gene: TRBV6-5; D gene: -; clone size: -; CDR3 DNA: TGTGCCAGCAGTTACTCGGGACTAAACACTGAAGCTTTCTTT; CDR3 protein: CASSYSGLNTEAFF
J gene: TRBJ2-3; V gene: TRBV9; D gene: TRBD2; clone size: many; CDR3 DNA: TGTGCCAGCAGCGTAACACACGGGGAGGGGTTAGATACGCAGTATTTT; CDR3 protein: CASSVTHGEGLDTQYF
J gene: TRBJ2-1; V gene: TRBV5-1; D gene: -; clone size: -; CDR3 DNA: TGCGCCAGCAGCTTGGCCGGAGGACGGTACAATGAGCAGTTCTTC; CDR3 protein: CASSLAGGRYNEQFF
J gene: TRBJ1-2; V gene: TRBV5-4; D gene: -; clone size: -; CDR3 DNA: TGTGCCAGCAACACCGTTGACAGAGCTAACTATGGCTACACCTTC; CDR3 protein: CASNTVDRANYGYTF
J gene: TRBJ2-2; V gene: TRBV11-2; D gene: TRBD1; clone size: -; CDR3 DNA: TGTGCCAGCAGCTCTACTCGGACAGGGGTTGGTACCGGGGAGCTGTTTTTT; CDR3 protein: CASSSTRTGVGTGELFF
J gene: TRBJ1-4; V gene: TRBV10-3; D gene: -; clone size: -; CDR3 DNA: TGTGCCACCAGCGGGGGGGCAGCCTTGAAATCTGAAAAACTGTTTTTT; CDR3 protein: CATSGGAALKSEKLFF
J gene: TRBJ2-1; V gene: TRBV9; D gene: -; clone size: -; CDR3 DNA: TGTGCCAGCAGCGTAGACGGGGGGCGCTACAATGAGCAGTTCTTC; CDR3 protein: CASSVDGGRYNEQFF
J gene: TRBJ1-6; V gene: TRBV5-1; D gene: TRBD1; clone size: -; CDR3 DNA: TGCGCCAGCAGCAGTCCCGGGACAGATAATTCACCCCTCCACTTT; CDR3 protein: CASSSPGTDNSPLHF
J gene: TRBJ1-1; V gene: TRBV5-1; D gene: TRBD1; clone size: -; CDR3 DNA: TGCGCCAGCAGCTTGGTACCGGGACAGGCCTTTTCGAACACTGAAGCTTTCTTT; CDR3 protein: CASSLVPGQAFSNTEAFF
J gene: TRBJ2-3; V gene: TRBV10-3; D gene: -; clone size: many; CDR3 DNA: TGTGCCATCAGGGGTAAGGATACGCAGTATTTT; CDR3 protein: CAIRGKDTQYF
J gene: TRBJ2-7; V gene: TRBV10-1; D gene: TRBD2; clone size: -; CDR3 DNA: TGCGCCAGCCGACTAGCGAAAACTTACGAGCAGTACTTC; CDR3 protein: CASRLAKTYEQYF
J gene: TRBJ1-3; V gene: TRBV11-2; D gene: -; clone size: -; CDR3 DNA: TGTGCCAGCAAGGGGTTGCGTTCTGGAAACACCATATATTTT; CDR3 protein: CASKGLRSGNTIYF
J gene: TRBJ2-7; V gene: TRBV5-4; D gene: TRBD1; clone size: -; CDR3 DNA: TGTGCCAGCAGCGTCGGACAGGCCTACGAGCAGTACTTC; CDR3 protein: CASSVGQAYEQYF
J gene: TRBJ2-3; V gene: TRBV5-1; D gene: TRBD2; clone size: -; CDR3 DNA: TGCGCCAGCAGCGAGGTAGCGGGGGGCCGCACAGATACGCAGTATTTT; CDR3 protein: CASSEVAGGRTDTQYF
J gene: TRBJ1-1; V gene: TRBV6-5; D gene: -; clone size: -; CDR3 DNA: TGTGCCAGCAGTATAGAGGGGACCTACACTGAAGCTTTCTTT; CDR3 protein: CASSIEGTYTEAFF
J gene: TRBJ1-2; V gene: TRBV30; D gene: -; clone size: -; CDR3 DNA: TGTGCCTGGAGTGCCGGCATGGTCGGCTACACCTTC; CDR3 protein: CAWSAGMVGYTF
J gene: TRBJ2-1; V gene: TRBV6-9; D gene: TRBD2; clone size: -; CDR3 DNA: TGTGCCAGCAGAGCGACTAGCCAATACAATGAGCAGTTCTTC; CDR3 protein: CASRATSQYNEQFF